The sequence of this T cell receptor (beta chain) was determined in a study of blood T cell repertoires in COVID-19. As for the study in general: Sites across the United States, Italy and Spain contributed samples from acute and convalescent COVID-19. Nucleic acid was either cDNA or gDNA, and it came from T cells, B-cell-depleted T cells, or PBMCs.

The CDR3 is 15 residues long. Authors' data handling: Amplifying reference gene primers gave estimates of nucleated cell counts. Some clones are missing from TCRdb's copy, which holds only in-frame ones; the method was immunoSEQ multiplex PCR. That table is the source of V, J and clone size, and D and trimming were worked out from the DNA. This table has 140,000 or so clones, approximately 85% appearing once. This clonotype was obtained from a man aged 70 or older with acute or convalescent COVID-19. Sequenced input: peripheral blood. The J gene is TRBJ2-7, the V gene TRBV1; TRBD2, the table's D call, was not compared with the DNA. TRBV1 is tagged as a pseudogene. CDR3 protein: CTSSLLGVGAGEQYF. CDR3 sequence (DNA): TGCACCAGCAGCCTACTGGGCGTCGGTGCGGGAGAGCAGTACTTC.